The clone carrying this T cell receptor (beta chain) was observed at least ten times. The CDR3 consists of 14 residues. Per germline, CDR1 WSHSY and CDR2 SAAADI. The V and J ends lost 6 bases and 7 bases, in that order; junction bases with no gene match: 12. Combining iRepertoire HTBI primers with Arm-PCR of CDR3 regions, the authors built TCR beta libraries. MiXCR was run by TCRdb on the multiplex PCR reads, yielding one entry per CDR3 protein. The sample holds about 430,000 distinct CDR3 sequences; under 25% are singletons and the top ten take 14%. This sample's time point: persistent/refractory GD, antithyroid drugs over 5 years with positive TRAb. The TCR library was made from RNA that had been extracted from PBMCs in TRIzol. The data derive from a study of regulatory T cells in long-lasting Graves disease.

Sequenced material: peripheral blood mononuclear cells (PBMCs), taken when the disease was refractory, from a patient treated with antithyroid drugs. V is TRBV10-2 and J is TRBJ2-7; 7 nucleotides match TRBD1. The source of this sequence is a female donor with Graves disease. The CDR3 coding sequence is TGCGCCAGCAGCCGGGACAGCCAACGGTGGGAGCAGTACTTC. Protein product: CASSRDSQRWEQYF.